One sample yielded the 7 T cell receptor beta chains listed below, sequenced in a study of CD8 T cells in ankylosing spondylitis (TCRdb year 2017). The library was produced with 5' RACE. Sequenced on an Illumina HiSeq 2500. TCRdb ran its own pipeline on the public reads, namely fastp trimming at Q25 and MiXCR clone calling, and kept in-frame beta chains. CDR3 protein sequences are deduplicated, and each keeps its most common genes and DNA. Recorded for this sample are about 500,000 distinct CDR3 sequences; 12% of them occurred a single time. The ten largest clonotypes hold about 6.5% of the sample. These receptors have no identified antigens. Overall study outcomes, separate from this receptor: Blood from ankylosing spondylitis patients appeared to be characterized by a TCR beta motif made up of several highly homologous amino acid variants.

The sequenced sample was blood, either unsorted or a sorted T cell fraction (not recorded which). These receptor sequences come from a male donor with ankylosing spondylitis.

The chain couples TRBV20-1 to TRBJ1-3; 8 nucleotides match TRBD1. V lost 7 bases and J lost 0; bases outside the gene matches: 2. Per the germline V gene, CDR1 is DFQATT and CDR2 is SNEGSKA (reference sequence). CDR3 size: 13 residues. As DNA, the CDR3 is TGCAGTGTAACAGGGGGCTCTGGAAACACCATATATTTT. This codes for CSVTGGSGNTIYF.

This clonotype was found many times. V is TRBV12-3 or TRBV12-4 and J is TRBJ1-1; the match to TRBD1 covers 8 bases. The CDR3 runs 12 residues. Trimming at V came to 3 bases and at J to 7 bases, leaving 1 base not matched to a gene. As DNA, the CDR3 is TGTGCCAGCAGTTTCGACAGGGGTGAAGCTTTCTTT. It codes for CASSFDRGEAFF.

J is TRBJ2-5 and V is TRBV5-4; D gene unclear. V dropped 4 bases and J dropped 1 base, with 5 bases sitting between them. The length of the CDR3 is 12 residues. Germline CDR1 reads SGHNT; CDR2 reads YYREEE (reference sequence). This chain's CDR3 is CASSGPQETQYF. The CDR3, as DNA: TGTGCCAGCAGCGGGCCCCAAGAGACCCAGTACTTC.

At least ten counts were recorded for this clonotype. V usage is TRBV14 and J usage is TRBJ2-1, with TRBD2 matching 10 bases. Trimming took 3 bases from V and 1 from J; bases not matched to a gene: 3. Germline assignment: CDR1 SGHDN and CDR2 FVKESK. CDR3 length: 16 residues. CDR3 bases: TGTGCCAGCAGCCATTATAGCGGGGGGTCCTACAATGAGCAGTTCTTC. It encodes CASSHYSGGSYNEQFF.

This clonotype turned up a few times. This chain links TRBV20-1 with TRBJ2-1, with 9 bases aligning to TRBD2. From germline, CDR1 is DFQATT and CDR2 SNEGSKA (reference sequence). CDR3 length: 15 residues. V was pared by 6 bases and J by 4 bases, with 10 bases of the junction left unmatched. This CDR3 reads CSATPLTSGYNEQFF. DNA for the CDR3: TGCAGTGCAACACCACTGACTAGCGGATACAATGAGCAGTTCTTC.

This chain links TRBV4-1 with TRBJ2-1, with 13 bases matching TRBD2. The CDR3 is 19 residues long. From germline, CDR1 is MGHRA and CDR2 YSYEKL. Trimming removed 5 bases from V and 2 bases from J; junction bases left unmatched: 12. The CDR3 spells CASSGRYGTSGIPYNEQFF. In nucleotides, the CDR3 is TGCGCCAGCAGCGGCCGATATGGGACTAGCGGGATTCCCTACAATGAGCAGTTCTTC.

V usage is TRBV6-1 and J usage is TRBJ2-1, with TRBD1 matching over 10 bases. V lost 7 bases, J lost 3 bases, and 18 bases stayed unmatched. This CDR3 has 19 amino acids. Germline V gene lookup returns CDR1 MNHNS and CDR2 SASEGT. The CDR3 spells CASTERDRGAAGVYNEQFF. CDR3 bases: TGTGCCAGCACCGAACGGGACAGGGGTGCGGCGGGAGTCTACAATGAGCAGTTCTTC.